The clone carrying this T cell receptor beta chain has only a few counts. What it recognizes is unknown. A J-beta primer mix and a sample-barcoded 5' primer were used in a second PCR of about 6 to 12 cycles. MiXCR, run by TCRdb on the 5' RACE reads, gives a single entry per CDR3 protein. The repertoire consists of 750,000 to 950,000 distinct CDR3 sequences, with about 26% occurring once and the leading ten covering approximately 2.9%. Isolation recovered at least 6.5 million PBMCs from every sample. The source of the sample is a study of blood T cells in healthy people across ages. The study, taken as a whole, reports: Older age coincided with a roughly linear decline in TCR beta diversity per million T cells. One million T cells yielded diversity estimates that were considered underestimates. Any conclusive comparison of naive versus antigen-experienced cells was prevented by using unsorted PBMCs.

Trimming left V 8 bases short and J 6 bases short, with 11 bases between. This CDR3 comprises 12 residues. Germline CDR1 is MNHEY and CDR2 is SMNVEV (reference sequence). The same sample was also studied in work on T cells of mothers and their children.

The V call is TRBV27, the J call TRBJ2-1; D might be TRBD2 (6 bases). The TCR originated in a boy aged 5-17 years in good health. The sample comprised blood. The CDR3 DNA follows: TGTGCCAGCTGGGGCGGGGTCAATGAGCAGTTCTTC. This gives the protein CASWGGVNEQFF.